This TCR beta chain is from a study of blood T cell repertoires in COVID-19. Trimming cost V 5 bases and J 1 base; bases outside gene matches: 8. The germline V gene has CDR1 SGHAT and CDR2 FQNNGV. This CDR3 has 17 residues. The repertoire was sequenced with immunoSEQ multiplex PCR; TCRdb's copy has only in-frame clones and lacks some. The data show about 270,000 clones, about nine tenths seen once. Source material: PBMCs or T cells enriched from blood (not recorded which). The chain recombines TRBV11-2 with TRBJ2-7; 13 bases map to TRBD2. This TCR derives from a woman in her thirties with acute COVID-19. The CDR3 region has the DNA TGTGCCAGCAGCCTCGGGACTAGCGGGACCTTTTCCTACGAGCAGTACTTC. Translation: CASSLGTSGTFSYEQYF. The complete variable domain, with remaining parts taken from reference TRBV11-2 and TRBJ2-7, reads EAGVAQSPRYKIIEKRQSVAFWCNPISGHATLYWYQQILGQGPKLLIQFQNNGVVDDSQLPKDRFSAERLKGVDSTLKIQPAKLEDSAVYLCASSLGTSGTFSYEQYFGPGTRLTVT.